The text below deals with one T cell receptor beta chain. What it binds is not known. This specimen comes from a study of cytomegalovirus exposure and HLA in healthy donors. The germline V gene encodes CDR1 MNHNS and CDR2 SASEGT. The CDR3 covers 18 residues. After removal of 0 bases from V and 2 bases from J, the junction contained 9 bases not matched to a gene. In the PCR, 60 Vbeta and 13 Jbeta primers were used. The protocol was immunoSEQ multiplex PCR, while the TCRdb copy is restricted to in-frame clones and leaves out a portion. Here the sample spans roughly 110,000 clones, more than 60% being singletons. Whole-study findings and limits: Of the V segments, some could not be distinguished, including TRBV6-2 and TRBV6-3, and were excluded.

The chain is built from TRBV6-1 and TRBJ2-3; 9 bases are shared with TRBD2. Sequenced input: PBMCs. This sequence was found in a man between 60 and 75 years old in good health and CMV-seronegative. CDR3 in DNA: TGTGCCAGCAGTGAAGCGGAGGGGCGGGGGGGATACACAGATACGCAGTATTTT. This translates into CASSEAEGRGGYTDTQYF.